The 28 T cell receptor beta chains below were found in one sample sequenced in a study of T cells in localized non-small cell lung cancer. Some clones are missing from TCRdb's copy, which holds only in-frame ones; the method was immunoSEQ multiplex PCR. The profile covers under 55,000 clones, with around three quarters appearing a single time and about 4% taken by the ten largest. Here the sequenced sample was PBMCs, taken before any cancer treatment. The receptors were gathered from a woman aged 40-69 years with stage II lung adenocarcinoma.

The chain links TRBV5-1 to TRBJ2-2; 10 bases are a match to TRBD2. Trimming removed 0 bases from V and 6 bases from J; junction bases left unmatched: 5. This CDR3 has 16 residues. Germline lookup yields CDR1 SGHRS and CDR2 YFSETQ. CDR3 DNA: TGCGCCAGCAGCTTGGAAGCTAGCGGGGGATCCGGGGAGCTGTTTTTT. Its translation: CASSLEASGGSGELFF. Filled out from reference TRBV5-1 and TRBJ2-2, the complete variable domain reads KAGVTQTPRYLIKTRGQQVTLSCSPISGHRSVSWYQQTPGQGLQFLFEYFSETQRNKGNFPGRFSGRQFSNSRSEMNVSTLELGDSALYLCASSLEASGGSGELFFGEGSRLTVL.

This chain uses TRBV19 with TRBJ1-5; D gene ambiguous. V lost 3 bases to trimming and J lost 0 bases, with 9 bases between them. This CDR3 region has 15 residues. Germline V gene lookup returns CDR1 LNHDA and CDR2 SQIVND (reference sequence). The CDR3 loop is CASSISSGSNQPQHF. The CDR3 coding sequence is TGTGCCAGTAGTATCTCATCCGGTAGCAATCAGCCCCAGCATTTT.

V usage is TRBV2 and J usage is TRBJ1-1; no clear D gene. Trimming left V 3 bases short and J 4 bases short, with 9 bases between. The CDR3 is made up of 13 amino acids. CDR1 and CDR2 (germline): SNHLY, FYNNEI. CDR3: CASSDRLGTEAFF. CDR3 DNA sequence: TGTGCCAGCAGTGACAGGTTGGGCACTGAAGCTTTCTTT.

The chain joins TRBV10-3 to TRBJ1-1; D uncertain. The CDR3 consists of 14 residues. V was trimmed by 5 bases and J by 5 bases, leaving 15 bases between them. Per the germline V gene, CDR1 is ENHRY and CDR2 is SYGVKD. CDR3 loop: CAISFGGLETEAFF. The CDR3 DNA reads TGTGCCATCAGTTTTGGAGGTCTGGAAACTGAAGCTTTCTTT.

The rearrangement uses TRBV5-8 and TRBJ2-5, with unresolved D. V lost 2 bases and J lost 2, with 4 bases in between. This CDR3 comprises 12 residues. The germline CDR1 and CDR2 sequences are SGHTS and YDEGEE. CDR3 DNA: TGTGCCAGCAGCTTACAGCAAGAGACCCAGTACTTC. The encoded protein is CASSLQQETQYF.

The genes are TRBV7-2 and TRBJ2-5; unclear D gene. The CDR3 is 14 amino acids. V was clipped by 1 base and J by 1 base, with 7 bases between them. Germline lookup yields CDR1 SGHTA and CDR2 FQGNSA. The chain's CDR3 is CASSLVIGQETQYF. The CDR3 bases are TGTGCCAGCAGCTTAGTTATCGGCCAAGAGACCCAGTACTTC.

This clone appeared a few times. J is TRBJ2-7 and V is TRBV11-3; TRBD1 agrees at 9 bases. The CDR3 is made up of 14 amino acids. Germline CDR1 reads SGHNT; CDR2 reads YENEEA. The J segment lost 2 bases and the V segment lost 5 bases, leaving 4 bases of the junction unmatched. The CDR3 sequence: CASSPGQGPYEQYF. Written as DNA, the CDR3 is TGTGCCAGCAGCCCGGGACAGGGCCCCTACGAGCAGTACTTC.

The J gene is TRBJ1-1, the V gene TRBV28; 7 bases fit TRBD1. The ends lost 6 bases at V and 8 bases at J; junction bases unmatched: 9. Germline assignment: CDR1 MDHEN and CDR2 SYDVKM. The CDR3 loop spans 13 amino acids. The CDR3 DNA sequence: TGTGCCAGCAGCCCCGGACAGGTTGGCGAAGCTTTCTTT. Translating it yields CASSPGQVGEAFF.

J is TRBJ2-1 and V is TRBV11-2, with a possible D match to TRBD1 (6 bases). The ends were cut back, 6 bases at V and 4 bases at J, with 10 bases in the middle. The V gene's germline CDR1 is SGHAT and CDR2 FQNNGV. This CDR3 is 13 amino acids long. CDR3 in amino acids: CASRPDSYNEQFF. The CDR3 region has the DNA TGTGCCAGCAGACCGGACAGTTACAATGAGCAGTTCTTC.

The chain combines TRBV29-1 with TRBJ1-2; TRBD1 aligns across 7 bases. The CDR3 sequence is 14 residues long. Germline V gene data show CDR1 as SQVTM and CDR2 as ANQGSEA. The V gene end was trimmed by 4 bases and the J gene end by 8 bases; junction bases not matched to a gene: 13. The CDR3 DNA sequence: TGCAGCGTTGGGGAGACAGGGAAACGGGGGGGCTACACCTTC. Protein: CSVGETGKRGGYTF.

The CDR3 region has the DNA TGTGCCAGCAGTTACATCGGCTCAGAGTGGGGAGCTTTCTTT. Its translation: CASSYIGSEWGAFF. This rearrangement joins TRBV6-6 to TRBJ1-1; D is unresolved. The CDR3 extends over 14 amino acids. Germline assignment: CDR1 MNHNY and CDR2 SVGAGI (reference sequence). Trimming shortened V by 2 bases and J by 10 bases, and 17 bases separated the two germline ends.

On this clone: The same CDR3 arises from other DNA sequences in this sample as well. The J gene is TRBJ1-1, the V gene TRBV9; D call uncertain. Germline CDR1 reads SGDLS; CDR2 reads YYNGEE. The CDR3 is 13 amino acids. V was shortened by 0 bases and J by 1 base, with 4 bases between the two germline ends. CDR3 protein: CASSVGSNTEAFF. CDR3 DNA sequence: TGTGCCAGCAGCGTAGGATCGAACACTGAAGCTTTCTTT.

This rearrangement joins TRBV25-1 to TRBJ1-3; 8 bases match TRBD1. The CDR3 sequence is 18 residues long. CDR1 is MGHDK and CDR2 is SYGVNS in the germline V gene. With 4 bases clipped from V and 0 bases from J, the junction kept 11 bases outside the gene matches. The CDR3 DNA reads TGTGCCAGCAGTGGAGTAGGGACAGGAATACTCTCTGGAAACACCATATATTTT. This sequence encodes CASSGVGTGILSGNTIYF.

The CDR3 sequence is CASSRDLAEETQYF. As DNA, the CDR3 is TGTGCCAGCAGCCGGGACTTGGCGGAAGAGACCCAGTACTTC. V usage is TRBV11-2 and J usage is TRBJ2-5; possible D gene TRBD2, 6 bases. CDR1 SGHAT and CDR2 FQNNGV come from the germline V gene. Trimming left V 5 bases short and J 3 bases short, with 13 bases between. The CDR3 has 14 amino acids.

The J gene is TRBJ1-2, the V gene TRBV2, with a tentative D call TRBD1 (6 bases). Germline CDR1 SNHLY, CDR2 FYNNEI. The V gene lost 6 bases and the J gene lost 3 bases, with 11 bases spanning the gap. CDR3 size: 13 residues. The CDR3, as DNA: TGTGCCAGCAGCGACAGGAGAGACTATGGCTACACCTTC. Protein product: CASSDRRDYGYTF.

The chain links TRBV7-8 to TRBJ1-5, with 7 bases matching TRBD1. CDR1 SGHVS and CDR2 FQNEAQ come from the germline V gene. Trimming cost V 3 bases and J 7 bases; bases outside gene matches: 12. The CDR3 runs to 16 residues. The CDR3 reads CASSFLDRAPGQPQHF. CDR3 DNA: TGTGCCAGCAGCTTCCTAGACAGGGCTCCAGGACAGCCCCAGCATTTT. Looking up the rest from reference TRBV7-8 and TRBJ1-5 gives the full variable domain: GAGVSQSPRYKVAKRGQDVALRCDPISGHVSLFWYQQALGQGPEFLTYFQNEAQLDKSGLPSDRFFAERPEGSVSTLKIQRTQQEDSAVYLCASSFLDRAPGQPQHFGDGTRLSIL.

This clone was picked up many times. This chain uses TRBV9 with TRBJ2-5; 8 bases map to TRBD2. This CDR3 is built from 13 residues. The junction had 8 bases not matched to a gene; V was cut back by 3 bases and J by 10 bases. In germline, CDR1 is SGDLS, CDR2 YYNGEE. The DNA for the CDR3 is TGTGCCAGCAGCGCAACGGGACTAGGGGACCAGTACTTC. As protein: CASSATGLGDQYF.

This chain links TRBV5-8 with TRBJ1-2, with TRBD1 matching over 7 bases. Trimming took 4 bases from V and 1 from J; bases not matched to a gene: 7. CDR3 length: 15 amino acids. CDR1 SGHTS and CDR2 YDEGEE come from the germline V gene. CDR3 amino acids: CASSQKGQHNYGYTF. The CDR3 DNA sequence: TGTGCCAGCAGCCAGAAGGGACAGCATAACTATGGCTACACCTTC.

The chain employs TRBV10-3 and TRBJ2-1; perhaps TRBD2 as D (6 bases). CDR1 and CDR2 from the germline V gene are ENHRY and SYGVKD. The CDR3 spans 14 residues. V lost 4 bases and J lost 3, with 10 bases in between. CDR3 sequence reads: CAISGGGVYNEQFF. Here the CDR3 DNA reads TGTGCCATCAGTGGGGGCGGGGTCTACAATGAGCAGTTCTTC.

The chain carries TRBV27 and TRBJ1-1, with D possibly being TRBD1 (6 bases). The V end lost 6 bases, the J end lost 4 bases, and 15 bases lay between the germline ends. There are 14 residues in the CDR3. Per the germline V gene, CDR1 is MNHEY and CDR2 is SMNVEV (reference sequence). The CDR3: CASRLQGIGTEAFF. The CDR3 coding sequence is TGTGCCAGCAGGCTACAGGGTATCGGCACTGAAGCTTTCTTT.

This chain joins TRBV4-3 and TRBJ2-7, with 11 nucleotides matching TRBD2. There are 16 residues in the CDR3. Germline V gene sequence: CDR1 LGHNA, CDR2 YSLEER. The J segment lost 5 bases and the V segment lost 2 bases, leaving 8 bases of the junction unmatched. The CDR3 protein is CASSQSPSGGLNEQYF. CDR3 sequence (DNA): TGCGCCAGCAGCCAATCTCCTAGCGGGGGGTTGAACGAGCAGTACTTC.

This clone was counted a single time. The CDR3 DNA is TGCAGCGTGCCGTCGGAGGACGGGAGCTATGGCTACACCTTC. Its translation is CSVPSEDGSYGYTF. V usage is TRBV29-1 and J usage is TRBJ1-2; unclear D gene. CDR1 and CDR2 from the germline V gene are SQVTM and ANQGSEA. Trimming stripped 6 bases from V and 4 bases from J, with 18 bases between. The CDR3 runs to 14 residues.

This clone was recorded once. The rearrangement links TRBV5-4 to TRBJ2-5; D is unresolved. The CDR3 covers 14 residues. Looked up from germline, CDR1 is SGHNT and CDR2 is YYREEE (reference sequence). V dropped 2 bases and J dropped 1 base, with 9 bases sitting between them. The CDR3 loop is CASSFDTIQETQYF. DNA for the CDR3: TGTGCCAGCAGCTTCGACACGATCCAAGAGACCCAGTACTTC.

This sequence joins TRBV7-2 and TRBJ2-2, with D maybe TRBD1 (5 bases). Looked up from germline, CDR1 is SGHTA and CDR2 is FQGNSA. CDR3 size: 15 residues. Trimming removed 4 bases from V and 1 base from J, with 10 bases in between. The CDR3 nucleotides read TGTGCCAGCAGCTCGTCTGGACAGAACACCGGGGAGCTGTTTTTT. Its translation: CASSSSGQNTGELFF.

CDR3 region: CASSQEVQGGNQPQHF. The CDR3 nucleotides are TGTGCCAGCAGCCAAGAAGTACAAGGGGGCAATCAGCCCCAGCATTTT. The V and J genes are TRBV4-2 and TRBJ1-5; D may be TRBD1 (5 bases). The CDR3 contains 16 residues. V lost 0 bases to trimming and J lost 2 bases, with 11 bases between them. Looked up from germline, CDR1 is LGHNA and CDR2 is YNFKEQ.

This clone came up once. The chain has TRBV11-2 and TRBJ2-1, with a weak D call TRBD2 (5 bases). V lost 2 bases to trimming and J lost 9 bases, with 17 bases between them. Germline lookup yields CDR1 SGHAT and CDR2 FQNNGV. This CDR3 is built from 15 residues. The CDR3 DNA sequence: TGTGCCAGCAGCTTACTCAGGTCTAGTGAGGGTGAGCAGTTCTTC. The encoded protein is CASSLLRSSEGEQFF.

Details on this clone: A read error may account for a junction end that differs from germline. The chain is built from TRBV6-5 and TRBJ2-5; D is possibly TRBD1 or TRBD2 (5 bases each). Germline CDR1 reads MNHEY; CDR2 reads SVGAGI. The CDR3 is 13 residues long. In nucleotides, the CDR3 is TGTGCCAGCAGTTACCGGGACCAGGAGACCCAGTACTTC. Residues: CASSYRDQETQYF.

The chain is built from TRBV28 and TRBJ1-1; 9 bases are shared with TRBD1. Unmatched junction bases numbered 9, after V lost 9 bases and J lost 7 bases. The CDR3 spans 13 residues. In germline, CDR1 is MDHEN, CDR2 SYDVKM. CDR3: CASRSQGALEAFF. Written as DNA, the CDR3 is TGTGCCAGTAGATCACAGGGGGCGCTTGAAGCTTTCTTT.